The clone carrying this T cell receptor beta chain has only one observation. The germline CDR1 and CDR2 sequences are SGHVS and FNYEAQ. CDR3 length: 15 residues. V lost 2 bases and J lost 6; bases outside the gene matches: 5. The data originate from a study of control samples from healthy donors and cancer patients. Generated by immunoSEQ multiplex PCR, the TCRdb table keeps only in-frame clones and is missing some. The sample lists over 100,000 clones; around 89% were seen once. The specimen sequenced was blood. The source of this sequence is a woman aged 50 to 60 in good health. V gene TRBV7-6 combines with J gene TRBJ2-1; 9 bases agree with TRBD1. The CDR3 DNA sequence: TGTGCCAGCAGCTTAATGGGACAGGGCCTCAATGAGCAGTTCTTC. The encoded protein is CASSLMGQGLNEQFF. Together with reference TRBV7-6 and TRBJ2-1, the CDR3 gives the full variable domain: GAGVSQSPRYKVTKRGQDVALRCDPISGHVSLYWYRQALGQGPEFLTYFNYEAQQDKSGLPNDRFSAERPEGSISTLTIQRTEQRDSAMYRCASSLMGQGLNEQFFGPGTRLTVL.